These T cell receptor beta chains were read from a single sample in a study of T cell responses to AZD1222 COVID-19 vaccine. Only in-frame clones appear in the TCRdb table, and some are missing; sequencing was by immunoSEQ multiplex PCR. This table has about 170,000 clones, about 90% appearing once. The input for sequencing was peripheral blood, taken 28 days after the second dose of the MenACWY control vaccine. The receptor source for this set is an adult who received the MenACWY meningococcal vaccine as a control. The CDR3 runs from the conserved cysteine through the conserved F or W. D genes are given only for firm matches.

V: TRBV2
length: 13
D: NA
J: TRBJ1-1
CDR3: CASSVGLYERAFF
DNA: TGTGCCAGCAGTGTAGGGCTCTATGAGCGGGCTTTCTTT

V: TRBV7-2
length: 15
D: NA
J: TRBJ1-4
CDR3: CASSELGGSSEKLFF
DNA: TGTGCCAGCAGCGAACTAGGGGGGTCCAGTGAAAAACTGTTTTTT

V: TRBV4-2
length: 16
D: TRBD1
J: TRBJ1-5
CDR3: CASSQDLETGYQPQHF
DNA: TGTGCCAGCAGCCAAGATTTAGAGACAGGGTATCAGCCCCAGCATTTT

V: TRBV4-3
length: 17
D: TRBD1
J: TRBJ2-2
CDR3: CASSHESGTGGHGELFF
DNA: TGCGCCAGCAGCCATGAGTCCGGGACAGGGGGACACGGGGAGCTGTTTTTT

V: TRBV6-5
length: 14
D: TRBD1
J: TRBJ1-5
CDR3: CASSRGQGNQPQHF
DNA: TGTGCCAGCAGTAGAGGACAGGGAAATCAGCCCCAGCATTTT

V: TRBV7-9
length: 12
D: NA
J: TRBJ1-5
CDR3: CASSLGGGSQHF
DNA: TGTGCCAGCAGCTTAGGGGGAGGGTCCCAGCATTTT

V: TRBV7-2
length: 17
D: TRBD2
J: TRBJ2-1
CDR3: CASSQAAGTSSYNEQFF
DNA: TGTGCCAGCAGCCAAGCCGCCGGGACTAGCTCCTACAATGAGCAGTTCTTC

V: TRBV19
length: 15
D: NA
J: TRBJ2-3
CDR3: CASSKKAPLEGTQYF
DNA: TGTGCCAGTAGTAAAAAAGCACCCCTCGAGGGTACGCAGTATTTT

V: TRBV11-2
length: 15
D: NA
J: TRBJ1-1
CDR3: CASSLEQGEGTEAFF
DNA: TGTGCCAGCAGCTTAGAACAGGGTGAGGGGACTGAAGCTTTCTTT

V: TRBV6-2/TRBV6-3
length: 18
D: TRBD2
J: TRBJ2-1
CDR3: CASSYPSRGTSGYNEQFF
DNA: TGTGCCAGCAGTTACCCGAGTCGGGGGACTAGCGGGTACAATGAGCAGTTCTTC

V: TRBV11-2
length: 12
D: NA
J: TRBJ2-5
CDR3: CATRTVSETQYF
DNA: TGTGCCACCAGGACCGTCTCAGAGACCCAGTACTTC

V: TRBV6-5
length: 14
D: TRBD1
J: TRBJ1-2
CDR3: CASSPTGGASGYTF
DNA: TGTGCCAGCAGCCCCACAGGGGGCGCGAGTGGCTACACCTTC

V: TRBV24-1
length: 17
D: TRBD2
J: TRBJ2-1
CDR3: CATSDLQPGLAANEQFF
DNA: TGTGCCACCAGTGATTTGCAACCGGGACTAGCGGCTAATGAGCAGTTCTTC

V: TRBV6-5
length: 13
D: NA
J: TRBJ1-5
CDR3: CASRRQIYQPQHF
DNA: TGTGCCAGCAGAAGACAAATATATCAGCCCCAGCATTTT

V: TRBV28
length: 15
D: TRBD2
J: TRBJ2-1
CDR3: CASSLGLAGVREQFF
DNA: TGTGCCAGCAGTTTAGGACTAGCGGGAGTACGTGAGCAGTTCTTC

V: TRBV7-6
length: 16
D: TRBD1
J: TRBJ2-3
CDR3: CASSPPGTGGGDTRYF
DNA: TGTGCCAGCAGCCCCCCCGGGACAGGGGGTGGGGATACGCGGTATTTT

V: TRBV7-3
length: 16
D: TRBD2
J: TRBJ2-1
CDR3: CASSFRVAGGVDEQFF
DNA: TGTGCCAGCAGCTTCAGGGTAGCGGGAGGGGTCGATGAGCAGTTCTTC